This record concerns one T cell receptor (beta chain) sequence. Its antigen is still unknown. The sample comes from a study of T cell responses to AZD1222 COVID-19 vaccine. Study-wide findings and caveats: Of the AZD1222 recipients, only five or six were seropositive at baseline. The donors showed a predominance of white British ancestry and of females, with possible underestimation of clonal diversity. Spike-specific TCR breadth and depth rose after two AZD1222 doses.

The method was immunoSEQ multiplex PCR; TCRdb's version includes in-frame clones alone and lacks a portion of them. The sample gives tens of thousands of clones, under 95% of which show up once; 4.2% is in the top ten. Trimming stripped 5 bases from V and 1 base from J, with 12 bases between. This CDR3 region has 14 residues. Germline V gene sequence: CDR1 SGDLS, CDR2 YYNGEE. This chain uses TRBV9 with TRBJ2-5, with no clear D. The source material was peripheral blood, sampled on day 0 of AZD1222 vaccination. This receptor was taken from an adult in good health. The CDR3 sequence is CASSARRSQETQYF. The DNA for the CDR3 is TGTGCCAGCAGTGCAAGACGGTCCCAAGAGACCCAGTACTTC.